The 12 T cell receptor beta chains presented below share a single source sample, sequenced in a study of beta chain features in type 1 diabetes. Expressed TCRB transcripts were sequenced because the entire RNA isolate underwent reverse transcription. The data were produced by immunoSEQ multiplex PCR, yet TCRdb's version contains in-frame clones alone and is incomplete. The sample has 360,000 or so clones, around 20% seen once; the top ten hold 0.035% to 0.055%. Sequenced: naive CD4+ T cells from blood. The source is a woman aged 18 to 35 in good health.

The chain carries TRBV29-1 and TRBJ2-1; 10 nucleotides line up with TRBD2. Germline V lookup: CDR1 SQVTM, CDR2 ANQGSEA. The CDR3 length is 15 residues. V trimming: 8 bases; J trimming: 1 base; junction bases outside the gene matches: 8. The CDR3 loop is CSTTAGGESYNEQFF. CDR3 nucleotide sequence: TGCAGCACAACAGCGGGGGGGGAATCCTACAATGAGCAGTTCTTC.

The J gene is TRBJ1-1, the V gene TRBV20-1; D gene unclear. Trimming cost V 5 bases and J 3 bases, with 7 bases left between them. This CDR3 contains 11 residues. Germline V gene data show CDR1 as DFQATT and CDR2 as SNEGSKA (reference sequence). CDR3 loop: CSALEDTEAFF. DNA for the CDR3: TGCAGTGCTTTGGAGGACACTGAAGCTTTCTTT.

The chain recombines TRBV2 with TRBJ2-1; 11 bases fit TRBD1. This CDR3 has 15 amino acids. CDR1 is SNHLY, CDR2 FYNNEI, per germline. V lost 8 bases and J lost 5; bases outside the gene matches: 8. CDR3 amino acids: CASGKDRGQHNEQFF. CDR3 DNA sequence: TGTGCCAGCGGGAAGGACAGGGGGCAACACAATGAGCAGTTCTTC.

The gene calls are TRBV15 and TRBJ1-2; TRBD1 is a possible D gene (5 bases). This CDR3 has 13 amino acids. Germline V gene sequence: CDR1 LNHNV, CDR2 YYDKDF (reference sequence). V shed 4 bases and J shed 2 bases, with 8 bases lying between them. CDR3 region: CATSNDRNYGYTF. CDR3 bases: TGTGCCACCAGCAACGACAGAAACTATGGCTACACCTTC.

The chain combines TRBV5-1 with TRBJ2-7; possibly TRBD1 for D (6 bases). The germline V gene encodes CDR1 SGHRS and CDR2 YFSETQ. This CDR3 is built from 14 residues. Trimming removed 2 bases at V and 6 bases at J, with 15 bases between. The DNA for the CDR3 is TGCGCCAGCAGCTTAGGGGGTTCCATCCGCGAGCAGTACTTC. Protein sequence: CASSLGGSIREQYF.

This clone was picked up a small number of times. This chain uses TRBV6-5 with TRBJ1-2; 7 bases match TRBD1. Germline trimming cut 5 bases from V and 8 bases from J; bases unmatched to any gene: 5. Per germline, CDR1 MNHEY and CDR2 SVGAGI. The CDR3 has 12 amino acids. This chain's CDR3 is CASSRDSGGYTF. In nucleotides, the CDR3 is TGTGCCAGCAGTAGGGACAGCGGGGGCTACACCTTC.

This clone appeared once. The chain carries TRBV2 and TRBJ1-2; D is unresolved. Germline values: CDR1 SNHLY, CDR2 FYNNEI. V lost 4 bases to trimming and J lost 3 bases, with 6 bases between them. This CDR3 comprises 12 residues. CDR3 nucleotide sequence: TGTGCCAGCAGTGTAACAGACTATGGCTACACCTTC. This encodes CASSVTDYGYTF.

This clone appeared a few times. The chain carries TRBV4-1 and TRBJ2-2; 9 bases are shared with TRBD2. V trimming: 4 bases; J trimming: 6 bases; junction bases outside the gene matches: 15. The germline V gene encodes CDR1 MGHRA and CDR2 YSYEKL. This CDR3 is 18 amino acids long. CDR3 nucleotide sequence: TGCGCCAGCAGCCGGAGGCCCTTGGTAGCGGGAGTGTCCGGGGAGCTGTTTTTT. Translated, it gives CASSRRPLVAGVSGELFF.

The V and J genes are TRBV9 and TRBJ2-3; perhaps TRBD2 as D (7 bases). CDR3 length: 14 residues. The germline V and J ends were trimmed by 3 bases and 6 bases, with 14 bases remaining between them. Germline loops: CDR1 SGDLS, CDR2 YYNGEE. The CDR3 DNA follows: TGTGCCAGCAGCGCTAGGGGGGGATGGGATACGCAGTATTTT. Translated, it gives CASSARGGWDTQYF. The full variable domain, with the rest looked up from reference TRBV9 and TRBJ2-3, is DSGVTQTPKHLITATGQRVTLRCSPRSGDLSVYWYQQSLDQGLQFLIQYYNGEERAKGNILERFSAQQFPDLHSELNLSSLELGDSALYFCASSARGGWDTQYFGPGTRLTVL.

In this sample, this clone turned up a few times. The chain couples TRBV9 to TRBJ1-1; D unresolved. Trimming stripped 1 base from V and 3 bases from J, with 7 bases between. Germline V gives CDR1 SGDLS, CDR2 YYNGEE. CDR3 size: 13 residues. CDR3 loop: CASSVFPYTEAFF. CDR3 nucleotide sequence: TGTGCCAGCAGCGTATTCCCCTACACTGAAGCTTTCTTT.

The CDR3 DNA sequence: TGCGCCAGCAGCCAAGATCCGGGGCGGGGTGGGTCACCCCTCCACTTT. Translation gives CASSQDPGRGGSPLHF. This sequence joins TRBV4-1 and TRBJ1-6, with D possibly being TRBD1 (5 bases). Germline assignment: CDR1 MGHRA and CDR2 YSYEKL. V was shortened by 0 bases and J by 10 bases, with 16 bases between the two germline ends. The CDR3 is 16 amino acids.

This clone was observed a handful of times. The rearrangement uses TRBV7-2 and TRBJ2-1; 10 bases line up with TRBD2. Per germline, CDR1 SGHTA and CDR2 FQGNSA. The trim removed 0 bases at V and 8 bases at J, leaving 10 bases unmatched. The CDR3 runs to 17 residues. DNA of the CDR3: TGTGCCAGCAGCTTAGCTCGGTCTAGCGGGAGCGTCGATGAGCAGTTCTTC. It yields the protein CASSLARSSGSVDEQFF.